This TCR beta chain was sequenced for a study of monozygotic twins with inflammatory bowel disease. Notes on the study in general: Among IBD patients, fewer clonotypes were shared with others than among healthy twins, especially with disease activity.

TCRdb reprocessed the 5' RACE reads, keeping one entry per CDR3 protein, no DNA. The specimen's table records tens of thousands of distinct CDR3 sequences. Points on this clonotype: Its matching antigen is unknown.

The CDR3 contains 16 residues. The chain carries TRBV12-3 or TRBV12-4 and TRBJ2-3; the D gene TCRdb calls, TRBD2, cannot be checked with no DNA. The TCR originated in a human donor with ulcerative colitis or Crohn's disease, or a healthy co-twin of an affected twin (not recorded which). The sequencing sample was made of blood. The CDR3 sequence is CASSFGTSGATDTQYF.